Following are 23 T cell receptor beta chains from one sample sequenced in a study of immune cell composition in non-small cell lung cancer. The data were produced by immunoSEQ multiplex PCR, yet TCRdb's version contains in-frame clones alone and is incomplete. In the table there are approximately 15,000 clones, about 85% of which are singletons. Sequenced material: lung tumor tissue. Receptors were obtained from a human donor with non-small cell lung cancer.

The rearrangement links TRBV10-1 to TRBJ1-1; a possible D gene is TRBD1 (5 bases). V was shortened by 0 bases and J by 5 bases, with 7 bases between the two germline ends. Germline CDR1 reads WNHNN; CDR2 reads SYGVQD (reference sequence). CDR3 size: 13 residues. The CDR3 DNA reads as TGCGCCAGCAGTGAGTCCGGGGGGACTGAAGCTTTCTTT. Its protein is CASSESGGTEAFF.

The rearrangement joins TRBV7-2 to TRBJ2-3; TRBD2 might be the D (6 bases). The germline V gene encodes CDR1 SGHTA and CDR2 FQGNSA. With 5 bases removed from V and 1 base from J, the gap between germline ends came to 16 bases. This CDR3 is 16 amino acids long. Written as DNA, the CDR3 is TGTGCCAGCAGCCTTGCCGGGGGAGTTGGCACAGATACGCAGTATTTT. Translated, it gives CASSLAGGVGTDTQYF.

J is TRBJ2-7 and V is TRBV18; TRBD2 agrees at 13 bases. V shed 3 bases and J 7 bases; nucleotides not matched to a gene: 9. Germline V gene lookup returns CDR1 KGHSH and CDR2 LQKENI. This CDR3 spans 16 amino acids. For the CDR3, the DNA is TGTGCCAGCTCACCGCAGACTAGCGGGAGGACGGGAGAGCAGTACTTC. Amino acids: CASSPQTSGRTGEQYF.

This rearrangement joins TRBV5-5 to TRBJ2-5; 8 nucleotides agree with TRBD1. The CDR3 has 14 residues. Per germline, CDR1 SGHKS and CDR2 YYEKEE (reference sequence). V gave up 6 bases and J gave up 5 bases; unmatched junction bases: 9. The CDR3: CASKPGQGPETQYF. As DNA, the CDR3 is TGTGCCAGCAAACCCGGACAGGGTCCGGAGACCCAGTACTTC.

The rearrangement uses TRBV11-2 and TRBJ2-1; TRBD2 matches 12 bases. This CDR3 is 16 amino acids long. V was pared by 5 bases and J by 6 bases, with 8 bases of the junction left unmatched. Germline V gene data show CDR1 as SGHAT and CDR2 as FQNNGV. Written as DNA, the CDR3 is TGTGCCAGCAGCACTACCTCTAGCGGGAGGGTCAATGAGCAGTTCTTC. Its protein is CASSTTSSGRVNEQFF.

The J gene is TRBJ2-1, the V gene TRBV6-4, with D possibly called TRBD1 or TRBD2 (5 bases each). V lost 3 bases to trimming and J lost 4 bases, with 7 bases between them. Germline CDR1 reads MRHNA; CDR2 reads SNTAGT. The CDR3 covers 13 residues. In DNA form, the CDR3 reads TGTGCCAGCAGTGAGGGACGGTACAATGAGCAGTTCTTC. Encoded protein: CASSEGRYNEQFF.

This clone was observed a handful of times. The chain uses TRBV5-4 and TRBJ2-7; 7 bases are a match to TRBD1. CDR1 and CDR2 from the germline V gene are SGHNT and YYREEE (reference sequence). V was clipped by 2 bases and J by 1 base; unmatched bases: 3. This CDR3 has 14 residues. CDR3 region: CASSLRGRSYEQYF. The CDR3 DNA reads TGTGCCAGCAGCTTAAGGGGGCGATCCTACGAGCAGTACTTC.

CDR3 sequence reads: CASSSILGVLRGEQYF. CDR3 nucleotides: TGTGCCAGCAGCTCGATCTTAGGAGTACTCAGGGGCGAGCAGTACTTC. The rearrangement uses TRBV11-3 and TRBJ2-7; the D gene is possibly TRBD1 (6 bases). The CDR3 spans 16 residues. Trimming took 4 bases from V and 6 from J, leaving 22 bases between them. Germline V gene data show CDR1 as SGHNT and CDR2 as YENEEA.

The chain uses TRBV7-2 and TRBJ2-1, with D uncertain. Germline assignment: CDR1 SGHTA and CDR2 FQGNSA. This CDR3 has 14 amino acids. The germline V and J ends were trimmed by 0 bases and 3 bases, with 6 bases remaining between them. This chain's CDR3 is CASSLAFLYNEQFF. The CDR3 DNA follows: TGTGCCAGCAGCTTAGCCTTCCTCTACAATGAGCAGTTCTTC.

V usage is TRBV4-3 and J usage is TRBJ2-1; possible D gene TRBD2, 5 bases. V lost 0 bases and J 9 bases, leaving 12 bases between the germline ends. CDR3 length equals 14 residues. Per the germline V gene, CDR1 is LGHNA and CDR2 is YSLEER. CDR3 residues: CASSQDPLVSEQFF. CDR3 bases: TGCGCCAGCAGCCAAGATCCACTAGTAAGTGAGCAGTTCTTC.

The V call is TRBV9, the J call TRBJ1-5, with D perhaps TRBD1 (6 bases). The germline V gene encodes CDR1 SGDLS and CDR2 YYNGEE. V lost 0 bases and J 3 bases, leaving 10 bases between the germline ends. The CDR3 consists of 15 residues. The CDR3 DNA is TGTGCCAGCAGCGTAGACGGGGGCTTCAATCAGCCCCAGCATTTT. Translated: CASSVDGGFNQPQHF.

The chain recombines TRBV5-1 with TRBJ2-2; 8 positions agree with TRBD1. This CDR3 has 18 residues. Germline-derived CDR1 and CDR2 are SGHRS and YFSETQ. V shed 6 bases and J 5 bases; nucleotides not matched to a gene: 18. The DNA of the CDR3 is TGCGCCAGCACCCTGGGGGACGGACAGGGAATTATAACCGGGGAGCTGTTTTTT. This sequence encodes CASTLGDGQGIITGELFF.

This chain uses TRBV18 with TRBJ2-3; 8 bases match TRBD2. This CDR3 region has 17 residues. Germline trimming cut 3 bases from V and 6 bases from J; bases unmatched to any gene: 14. Germline lookup yields CDR1 KGHSH and CDR2 LQKENI. The CDR3 region has the DNA TGTGCCAGCTCACCGGCTAGAGCGGGAGCCTTGGGGGATACGCAGTATTTT. Its protein is CASSPARAGALGDTQYF.

This clone was detected only once. The chain is built from TRBV28 and TRBJ2-7; 12 positions match TRBD2. Germline CDR1 is MDHEN and CDR2 is SYDVKM. This CDR3 spans 15 amino acids. J was trimmed by 0 bases and V by 5 bases; bases with no gene match: 2. CDR3 DNA: TGTGCCAGCAGTCCTAGCGGGAGGGCCTCCTACGAGCAGTACTTC. The encoded protein is CASSPSGRASYEQYF.

This chain uses TRBV4-2 with TRBJ2-2, with 8 bases matching TRBD2. The CDR3 consists of 16 residues. CDR1 and CDR2 (germline): LGHNA, YNFKEQ. The J segment lost 1 base and the V segment lost 1 base, leaving 2 bases of the junction unmatched. CDR3 residues: CASSQGTSLNTGELFF. The DNA for the CDR3 is TGTGCCAGCAGCCAAGGGACTAGCCTGAACACCGGGGAGCTGTTTTTT.

The DNA for the CDR3 is TGTGCCAGCAGCGTCCAGGCGCGAACCTACGAGCAGTACTTC. Translating gives CASSVQARTYEQYF. This chain links TRBV9 with TRBJ2-7; no clear D gene. Germline V lookup: CDR1 SGDLS, CDR2 YYNGEE. This CDR3 is built from 14 residues. V was trimmed by 2 bases and J by 2 bases, leaving 11 bases between them.

The chain couples TRBV6-5 to TRBJ2-6; D is unresolved. The CDR3 loop spans 14 amino acids. V was pared by 3 bases and J by 4 bases, with 7 bases between. CDR1 is MNHEY, CDR2 SVGAGI, per germline. CDR3: CASSYKSGANVLTF. The CDR3 bases are TGTGCCAGCAGTTATAAGTCCGGGGCCAACGTCCTGACTTTC.

CDR3 region: CASSQTSGIYEQYF. CDR3 coding DNA: TGTGCCAGCAGTCAGACTAGCGGGATCTACGAGCAGTACTTC. The chain combines TRBV28 with TRBJ2-7; 11 bases line up with TRBD2. Germline V gives CDR1 MDHEN, CDR2 SYDVKM. V lost 5 bases, J lost 3 bases, and 3 bases stayed unmatched. The CDR3 sequence is 14 residues long.

This clone was seen a few times. V gene TRBV30 combines with J gene TRBJ1-2, with D tentatively TRBD1 (5 bases). V lost 5 bases and J lost 4, with 17 bases in between. The CDR3 is 14 amino acids. Per germline, CDR1 GTSNPN and CDR2 SVGIG (reference sequence). CDR3 loop: CAWYRIGAGYGYTF. CDR3 bases: TGTGCCTGGTACCGTATTGGGGCTGGCTATGGCTACACCTTC.

V usage is TRBV7-6 and J usage is TRBJ2-5, with D hard to call. V lost 1 base and J lost 3, with 9 bases in between. Germline V CDR1 and CDR2: SGHVS, FNYEAQ. There are 14 residues in the CDR3. The CDR3 spells CASSLGVLEETQYF. As DNA, the CDR3 is TGTGCCAGCAGCTTAGGTGTCCTGGAAGAGACCCAGTACTTC.

V usage is TRBV11-3 and J usage is TRBJ1-1; D not resolved. Per germline, CDR1 SGHNT and CDR2 YENEEA. The CDR3 runs to 14 residues. Trimming pared 3 bases from V and 2 bases from J, leaving 10 bases between. This CDR3 reads CASSLSALNTEAFF. The CDR3 region has the DNA TGTGCCAGCAGCTTGAGCGCGCTTAACACTGAAGCTTTCTTT.

The CDR3 DNA follows: TGCGCCAGCAGCTTGATGTCGGAAGCTTACAATGAGCAGTTCTTC. Protein product: CASSLMSEAYNEQFF. The chain joins TRBV5-1 to TRBJ2-1; D gene unclear. Germline CDR1 SGHRS, CDR2 YFSETQ. The CDR3 extends over 15 amino acids. The ends were cut back, 1 base at V and 4 bases at J, with 12 bases in the middle.

The chain joins TRBV18 to TRBJ1-1; D is possibly TRBD1 (5 bases). The germline V gene has CDR1 KGHSH and CDR2 LQKENI. The CDR3 consists of 16 residues. Trimming removed 0 bases from V and 6 bases from J, with 17 bases in between. The CDR3 nucleotides are TGTGCCAGCTCACCACCTCTCCAGGGAGCGCTCGCTGAAGCTTTCTTT. It specifies CASSPPLQGALAEAFF.